Below are 3 T cell receptor beta chains sequenced from a single sample in a study of CD8 T cells in ankylosing spondylitis. Study-wide results and limits: Roughly 8 highly homologous variants made up a TCR beta motif that seemed to typify ankylosing spondylitis blood.

These receptors' targets are unknown. TCRdb fed the 5' RACE reads into MiXCR, producing one record per CDR3 protein. The sample holds 450,000 or so distinct CDR3 sequences; 25% to 30% are singletons and the top ten take 0.75% to 0.9%. The sequenced sample was blood, either unsorted or a sorted T cell fraction (not recorded which). The source is a male donor with ankylosing spondylitis.

This clonotype was picked up a small number of times. This sequence joins TRBV7-9 and TRBJ2-1, with D tentatively TRBD1 (5 bases). Trimming removed 1 base at V and 6 bases at J, with 10 bases between. Germline CDR1 reads SEHNR; CDR2 reads FQNEAQ (reference sequence). The length of the CDR3 is 14 residues. CDR3 nucleotides: TGTGCCAGCAGCTTAGGGGCAGGGTCCAATGAGCAGTTCTTC. Its protein product is CASSLGAGSNEQFF.

This clonotype was seen only a few times. This rearrangement joins TRBV20-1 to TRBJ2-7; D remains ambiguous. This CDR3 is built from 13 residues. Per germline, CDR1 DFQATT and CDR2 SNEGSKA (reference sequence). The germline V and J ends were trimmed by 1 base and 4 bases, with 11 bases remaining between them. The CDR3 here is CSARGRSNYEQYV. The CDR3 DNA sequence: TGCAGTGCTAGAGGACGGAGTAATTACGAGCAGTACGTC.

The chain links TRBV5-1 to TRBJ2-1; D remains unclear. Trimming left V 8 bases short and J 0 bases short, with 9 bases between. The CDR3 runs 13 residues. The germline gives CDR1 SGHRS, CDR2 YFSETQ. The CDR3 nucleotides read TGCGCCAGTATGTCCAGCTCCTACAATGAGCAGTTCTTC. This sequence encodes CASMSSSYNEQFF.